These T cell receptor beta chains were read from a single sample in a study of blood T cell repertoires in COVID-19. Assay: immunoSEQ multiplex PCR; the TCRdb copy retains only in-frame clones and omits some. The sample has almost 400,000 clones, approximately 88% seen once; the top ten hold approximately 1%. Material: PBMCs or T cells enriched from blood (not recorded which). The receptor source for this set is a woman under 40 with acute COVID-19. CDR3s include the opening cysteine and the closing phenylalanine or tryptophan. Fields, in order: J gene, V gene, D gene, CDR3 length, clone size, CDR3 DNA, CDR3 protein. D genes are given only for firm matches. Not every row has a clone size; where given, it reads once, few, many or a size class.

>TRBJ1-2|TRBV5-8|.|16|.
TGTGCCAGCAGCTTGGGTTCGGACAAACTCACCTATGGCTACACCTTC
CASSLGSDKLTYGYTF
>TRBJ1-3|TRBV15|.|18|.
TGTGCCACCAGACCTCCCCAACAGGGAAAAAGCTCTGGAAACACCATATATTTT
CATRPPQQGKSSGNTIYF
>TRBJ1-1|TRBV11-2|TRBD1|15|.
TGTGCCAGCAGCCCCGGACAGGGAGGGGTAACTGAAGCTTTCTTT
CASSPGQGGVTEAFF
>TRBJ1-4|TRBV7-8|.|15|.
TGTGCCAGCAGCTTATCTTACAGGGTTAATGAAAAACTGTTTTTT
CASSLSYRVNEKLFF
>TRBJ2-1|TRBV19|.|18|.
TGTGCCAGTAGTATAGATCAAGGTCTGGGGAGCTCCTACAATGAGCAGTTCTTC
CASSIDQGLGSSYNEQFF
>TRBJ2-7|TRBV7-3|TRBD2|14|.
TGTGCCAGCAGCCTCGGACTAGCGGGCTACGAGCAGTACTTC
CASSLGLAGYEQYF
>TRBJ2-5|TRBV7-3|TRBD1|13|.
TGTGCCAGCAGCACTGGACAGGGAGGGACCCAGTACTTC
CASSTGQGGTQYF
>TRBJ2-1|TRBV4-1|TRBD1|17|once
TGCGCCAGCAGCCAAGGCCTACAGGGGGGTCCTTACAATGAGCAGTTCTTC
CASSQGLQGGPYNEQFF
>TRBJ1-1|TRBV23-1|TRBD1|17|.
TGCGCCAGCAATTCATTCGGACAGGGTAGGGGGAACACTGAAGCTTTCTTT
CASNSFGQGRGNTEAFF
>TRBJ2-1|TRBV9|.|17|few
TGTGCCAGCAGCGTAGCGGGGGGGGGACAGGGTTACAATGAGCAGTTCTTC
CASSVAGGGQGYNEQFF
>TRBJ1-2|TRBV3-1/TRBV3-2|.|14|.
TGTGCCAGCAGCCAAGATGGAAGAGGGTATGGCTACACCTTC
CASSQDGRGYGYTF
>TRBJ2-1|TRBV10-3|TRBD1|13|.
TGTGCCACCAGGACAGGGTCCTACAATGAGCAGTTCTTC
CATRTGSYNEQFF
>TRBJ2-4|TRBV5-6|.|15|few
TGTGCCAGCAGCTCATTACTCTTAGCCAAAAACATTCAGTACTTC
CASSSLLLAKNIQYF
>TRBJ2-1|TRBV24-1|.|23|.
TGTGCCACCAGTGATTTGCCGGGGCGGTGGCCCTACGCGGACAGTAGCTCCTACAATGAGCAGTTCTTC
CATSDLPGRWPYADSSSYNEQFF
>TRBJ1-1|TRBV9|TRBD1|16|.
TGTGCCAGCAGCGTAGGGGGGACAGGTATGAACACTGAAGCTTTCTTT
CASSVGGTGMNTEAFF
>TRBJ1-5|TRBV27|TRBD1|16|.
TGTGCCAGCAGCCTAGGGGACAGGGGGTCGGGTCAGCCCCAGCATTTT
CASSLGDRGSGQPQHF
>TRBJ1-1|TRBV5-5|TRBD1|16|.
TGTGCCAGCAGCTTGGCCCCCGGGACAGACAACACTGAAGCTTTCTTT
CASSLAPGTDNTEAFF
>TRBJ1-2|TRBV27|.|15|.
TGTGCCAGCAGTTTGGGGGGGAGGGGAAGGTTTGGCTACACCTTC
CASSLGGRGRFGYTF
>TRBJ2-7|TRBV19|TRBD1|15|.
TGTGCCAGTAGTTACAAACAGGGGGCGGGGTACGAGCAGTACTTC
CASSYKQGAGYEQYF
>TRBJ2-5|TRBV21-1|.|12|.
TGTGCCCCCCTTCTTCCCCCGGAGACCCAGTACTTC
CAPLLPPETQYF
>TRBJ1-1|TRBV6-5|.|14|once
TGTGCCAGCAGCCCCTCCGGGGGGGAAACTGAAGCTTTCTTT
CASSPSGGETEAFF
>TRBJ2-7|TRBV6-2/TRBV6-3|.|14|.
TGTGCCAGCAGTTACTCGGATCTAGCGTACGAGCAGTACTTC
CASSYSDLAYEQYF
>TRBJ1-5|TRBV3-1/TRBV3-2|.|22|.
TGTGCCAGCAGCCAAGTATTTCGTCACGGTTACGATACGAAAAAGAGCAATCAGCCCCAGCATTTT
CASSQVFRHGYDTKKSNQPQHF
>TRBJ2-7|TRBV6-4|TRBD2|16|once
TGTGCCAGCAGTCCTCGGGGGAGCGGGGGCTCCTACGAGCAGTACTTC
CASSPRGSGGSYEQYF
>TRBJ1-2|TRBV10-3|.|14|.
TGTGCCATCAGTGCCCAGTATTCCTTCTATGGCTACACCTTC
CAISAQYSFYGYTF
>TRBJ1-1|TRBV30|.|13|.
TGTGCCTGGACCCCTCCGGTGAACACTGAAGCTTTCTTT
CAWTPPVNTEAFF
>TRBJ2-5|TRBV6-5|TRBD1|14|.
TGTGCCAGCAGTAGAGGGCAACAGGGGGAGACCCAGTACTTC
CASSRGQQGETQYF
>TRBJ2-1|TRBV10-3|TRBD2|18|.
TGTGCCAGCGCCGGGACTAGCGGGGGGGGGAGCTCCTACAATGAGCAGTTCTTC
CASAGTSGGGSSYNEQFF